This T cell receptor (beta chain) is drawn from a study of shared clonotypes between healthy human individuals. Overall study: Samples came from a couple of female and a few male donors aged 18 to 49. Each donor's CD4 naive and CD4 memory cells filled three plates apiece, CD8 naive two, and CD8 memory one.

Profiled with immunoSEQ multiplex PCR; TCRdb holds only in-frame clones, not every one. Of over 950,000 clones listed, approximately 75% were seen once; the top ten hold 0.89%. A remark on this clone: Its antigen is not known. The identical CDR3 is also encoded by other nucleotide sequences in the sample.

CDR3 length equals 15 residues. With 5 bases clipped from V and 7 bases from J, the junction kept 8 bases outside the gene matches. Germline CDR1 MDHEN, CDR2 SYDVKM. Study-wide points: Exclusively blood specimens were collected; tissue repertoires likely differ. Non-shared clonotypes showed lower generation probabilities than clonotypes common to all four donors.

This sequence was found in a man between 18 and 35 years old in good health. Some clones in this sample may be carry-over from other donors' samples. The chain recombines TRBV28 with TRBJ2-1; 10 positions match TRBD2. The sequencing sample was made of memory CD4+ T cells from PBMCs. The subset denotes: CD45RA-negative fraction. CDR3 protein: CASSLQREGRNEQFF. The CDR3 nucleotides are TGTGCCAGCAGTCTCCAGCGGGAGGGGAGGAATGAGCAGTTCTTC.